The entry below gives a single T cell receptor (beta chain) sequence along with its context. Its antigen is not known. The germline CDR1 and CDR2 sequences are MDHEN and SYDVKM. Losses at the gene ends were 6 bases for V and 0 bases for J; bases not matched to a gene: 2. This CDR3 region has 14 residues. This specimen comes from a study of regulatory and conventional T cells in RAG deficiency. Study findings and constraints: In Omenn syndrome, sorted "Tregs" may be peripherally activated cells. In Omenn syndrome, Treg and Tconv repertoires overlapped >75%. Treg unique TCR beta sequences were around 100-fold fewer in Omenn syndrome and CID/AS patients than controls.

Sequencing was performed with immunoSEQ multiplex PCR; in TCRdb, only in-frame clones are kept and a portion is missing. The sample comprises around 30,000 clones, about 89% of which are singletons, and about an eighth rests with the top ten. The data were also submitted as part of a second study, on regulatory T cells. As that report states: Amplification used 52 TRBV primers and 13 TRBJ primers. Patient repertoires had restricted TRB V-J pairs and skewed V and J usage, most in Tregs.

The sequence derives from a human donor in good health. The sample comprised CD8+ T cells sorted from blood. V and J are TRBV28 and TRBJ2-4, with 7 positions matching TRBD2. CDR3 bases: TGTGCCAGCAGGGGGGGGTTAGCCAAAAACATTCAGTACTTC. Translated, it gives CASRGGLAKNIQYF.